These T cell receptor beta chains were read from a single sample in a study of cytomegalovirus exposure and HLA in healthy donors. Here immunoSEQ multiplex PCR was the method, and the copy in TCRdb shows in-frame clones only, minus some. The table shows under 55,000 clones, with 73% occurring only once. Sequencing used PBMCs. These receptors were collected from a young man in good health and CMV-seronegative. The CDR3 runs from the conserved cysteine through the conserved F or W. D genes are given only for firm matches. Not all rows give a size; the values are once, few, many and, for expanded clones, a class.

clone_size	d_call	v_call	j_call	cdr3_nt	cdr3_aa
.	.	TRBV2	TRBJ2-2	TGTGCCAGCAGTTTGAGACACATGAACACCGGGGAGCTGTTTTTT	CASSLRHMNTGELFF
few	.	TRBV9	TRBJ1-1	TGTGCCAGCAGCGTCTACAGGCGTGGGACTGAAGCTTTCTTT	CASSVYRRGTEAFF
.	TRBD2	TRBV11-3	TRBJ2-1	TGTGCCAGCAGCCGATTGGGACTAGCGGGAGGCAGGGATGAGCAGTTCTTC	CASSRLGLAGGRDEQFF
.	TRBD1	TRBV19	TRBJ1-4	TGTGCCAGTAGTACCCGGGACAGAGTAGAAAAACTGTTTTTT	CASSTRDRVEKLFF
once	.	TRBV20-1	TRBJ2-7	TGCAGCGTCTCTGACGAGCAGTACTTC	CSVSDEQYF
.	.	TRBV5-4	TRBJ2-7	TGTGCCAGCAGCTTGCCTCGAGGAGGGTTTAGTAACGAGCAGTACTTC	CASSLPRGGFSNEQYF
once	.	TRBV29-1	TRBJ2-1	TGCAGCGTTGAAGTCTATCGCTCCTACAATGAGCAGTTCTTC	CSVEVYRSYNEQFF
few	.	TRBV30	TRBJ1-2	TGTGCCTGGAGTGACTTTAACTATGGCTACACCTTC	CAWSDFNYGYTF
.	TRBD1	TRBV2	TRBJ2-7	TGTGCCAGCAGTGAAAGGGGGCCCTACGAGCAGTACTTC	CASSERGPYEQYF
.	TRBD1	TRBV15	TRBJ2-7	TGTGCCACCAGCTTCCGTGCCGGGACAGGGGACGAGCAGTACTTC	CATSFRAGTGDEQYF
.	TRBD2	TRBV7-2	TRBJ2-5	TGTGCCAGCAGCCAGATGGGACTAGCGGGAGAGACCCAGTACTTC	CASSQMGLAGETQYF
few	TRBD1	TRBV4-1	TRBJ2-6	TGCGCCAGCAGCGCACCGGGACAGGGCCAGGTGTGGAGATCTGGGGCCAACGTCCTGACTTTC	CASSAPGQGQVWRSGANVLTF
.	TRBD2	TRBV28	TRBJ2-7	TGTGCCAGCAGTTTACTAGCGGGAGCCTACGAGCAGTACTTC	CASSLLAGAYEQYF
few	.	TRBV6-6	TRBJ1-1	TGTGCCAGCAGTCAGGGCTCTGAAGCTTTCTTT	CASSQGSEAFF
.	TRBD1	TRBV5-4	TRBJ1-1	TGTGCCAGCAGCGAGGGACAGGGGTTGCAAACTGCTGAAGCTTTCTTT	CASSEGQGLQTAEAFF
.	TRBD2	TRBV4-1	TRBJ2-7	TGCGCCAGCAGCCTCTGGGGCGGGAGCACCTACGAGCAGTACTTC	CASSLWGGSTYEQYF